This T cell receptor (beta chain) came from a study of radiation and T cells in renal cell carcinoma. Regarding the study as a whole: Baseline intratumoral clonotype presence is unknown without pretreatment biopsies.

Trimming cost V 0 bases and J 3 bases, with 10 bases left between them. Germline CDR1 LGHNA, CDR2 YSLEER. The CDR3 is 15 amino acids. Time point in this sample: blood 4 weeks post-SBRT, at nephrectomy. The treatment denotes: 15 Gy SBRT to primary tumor, nephrectomy 4 weeks later. Nephrectomy followed 15 Gy stereotactic body radiation by 4 weeks. This renal cell carcinoma was of the clear cell type. Points on this clone: What it binds is not known.

Libraries were prepared by immunoSEQ multiplex PCR; TCRdb keeps only in-frame clonotypes and omits some of them. The table shows approximately 150,000 clones, with about 86% occurring only once. The specimen was blood, collected from a patient whose treatment included radiotherapy and nephrectomy. The receptor's source is a woman between 50 and 59 years old with renal cell carcinoma. The chain carries TRBV4-3 and TRBJ2-3; D is ambiguous. CDR3 sequence: CASSQDSRSTDTQYF. CDR3 bases: TGCGCCAGCAGCCAAGATAGCAGGTCTACAGATACGCAGTATTTT.